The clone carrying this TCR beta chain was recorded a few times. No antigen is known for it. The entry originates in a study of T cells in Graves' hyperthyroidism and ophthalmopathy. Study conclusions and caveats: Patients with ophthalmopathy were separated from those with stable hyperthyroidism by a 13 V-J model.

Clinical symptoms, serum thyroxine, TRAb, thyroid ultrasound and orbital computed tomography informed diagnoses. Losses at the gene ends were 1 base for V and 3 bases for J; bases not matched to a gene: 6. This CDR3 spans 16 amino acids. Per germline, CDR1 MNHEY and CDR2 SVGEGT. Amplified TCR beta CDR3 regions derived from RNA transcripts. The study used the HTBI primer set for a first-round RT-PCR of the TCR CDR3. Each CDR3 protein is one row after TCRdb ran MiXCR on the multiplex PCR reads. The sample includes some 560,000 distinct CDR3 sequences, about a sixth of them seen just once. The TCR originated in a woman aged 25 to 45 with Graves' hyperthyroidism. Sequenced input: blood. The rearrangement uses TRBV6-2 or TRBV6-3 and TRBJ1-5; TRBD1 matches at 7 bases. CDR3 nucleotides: TGTGCCAGCAGTTACTTTCGGGGACAGCCCAATCAGCCCCAGCATTTT. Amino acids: CASSYFRGQPNQPQHF.